This TCR beta chain was captured by sequencing in a study of blood T cell repertoires in COVID-19. Study summary: In each case, the material was cDNA or gDNA derived from T cells, B-cell-depleted T cells, or PBMCs.

TCRdb keeps only in-frame clones here, not all; method: immunoSEQ multiplex PCR. The sample yields 200,000 to 250,000 clones, 70% to 90% seen once. Cohorts were based on clinical histories the participants reported. CDR1 and CDR2 from the germline V gene are LNHDA and SQIVND (reference sequence). CDR3 length: 14 amino acids. V was clipped by 6 bases and J by 0 bases, with 12 bases between them. Material for sequencing was PBMCs or T cells enriched from blood (not recorded which). This receptor was taken from a woman aged 40 to 50 with acute COVID-19. The rearrangement uses TRBV19 and TRBJ2-7; maybe TRBD1 (6 bases). The CDR3 is CASRNRVSSYEQYF. In DNA form, the CDR3 reads TGTGCCAGTAGGAACAGGGTGAGCTCCTACGAGCAGTACTTC.